This record covers a single TCR beta chain. This entry is derived from a study of blood T cells in healthy people across ages. The CDR3 totals 15 residues. Per germline, CDR1 SGHAT and CDR2 FQDESV (reference sequence). V was pared by 2 bases and J by 4 bases, with 4 bases of the junction left unmatched. For the second PCR, which ran for 7 to 11 cycles, a sample-barcoded 5' primer and a J-beta primer mix were used. From the 5' RACE reads, TCRdb called clonotypes with MiXCR, one entry per CDR3 protein. This table holds some 1.8 million distinct CDR3 sequences, more than 35% found once. The TCR originated in a human donor in good health. The sequenced sample was blood. J is TRBJ2-1 and V is TRBV11-1; 8 positions match TRBD2. The CDR3 loop reads CASSLLSGEYNEQFF. CDR3 DNA sequence: TGTGCCAGCAGCTTACTTAGCGGGGAATACAATGAGCAGTTCTTC.